These T cell receptor beta chains were read from a single sample in a study of CD8+CD57+ T cells in acquired aplastic anemia. TCRdb ran MiXCR on the reads and lists one entry per CDR3 protein. The table lists roughly 200,000 distinct CDR3 sequences, roughly 63% of them singletons. Material for sequencing was sorted CD4+, CD8+, or CD8+CD57+ T cells (not recorded which) from PBMCs. These receptors came from a human donor with aplastic anemia. Both conserved end residues are part of each CDR3. D genes are given only for firm matches. Clone size is shown for a subset of rows, as once, few, many or a class of expanded clone.

cdr3_nt | cdr3_aa | d_call | j_call | v_call | clone_size
TGTGCCAGCGGACTGGGTAGCGGGGGAGAGACCCAGTACTTC | CASGLGSGGETQYF | TRBD2 | TRBJ2-5 | TRBV6-5 | few
TGTGCCATCAGTGGGACAGGGAGCAATCAGCCCCAGCATTTT | CAISGTGSNQPQHF | TRBD1 | TRBJ1-5 | TRBV10-3 | -
TGTGCCACCAGGGGAGGGCCAGGGGAAGGAGGCTACACCTTC | CATRGGPGEGGYTF | - | TRBJ1-2 | TRBV24-1 | -
TGCAGTGCCGCCGGGACAGGCTACGAGCAGTACTTC | CSAAGTGYEQYF | TRBD1 | TRBJ2-7 | TRBV20-1 | -
TGTGCCAGCAGCTTTGCCCAGCCCTGGGGTGCCGGGGAGCTGTTTTTT | CASSFAQPWGAGELFF | - | TRBJ2-2 | TRBV5-5 | -
TGTGCCAGCAGCCCAGAGACAGGGGCATACAATGAGCAGTTCTTC | CASSPETGAYNEQFF | TRBD1 | TRBJ2-1 | TRBV7-9 | -
TGTGCCAGCAGTGGGTCTCTGACCTACAAGCAGTACTTC | CASSGSLTYKQYF | - | TRBJ2-7 | TRBV6-1 | -
TGCAGTGCAAACCGGGAGCTTAATGAAAAACTGTTTTTT | CSANRELNEKLFF | - | TRBJ1-4 | TRBV20-1 | once
TGTGCCAGCAGTTATGTCGCGGGGGCAGAGGCGGATGGCTACACCTTC | CASSYVAGAEADGYTF | - | TRBJ1-2 | TRBV6-5 | -
TGCGCCAGCAGCTTACTAAAATCGGGCAATCAGCCCCAGCATTTT | CASSLLKSGNQPQHF | - | TRBJ1-5 | TRBV4-1 | many
TGTGCCACGGCACAGGGGTTCACAGATACGCAGTATTTT | CATAQGFTDTQYF | TRBD1 | TRBJ2-3 | TRBV10-3 | -
TGTGCCAGCAGCTCCAGCTCGGTGTATCCTAGCACAGATACGCAGTATTTT | CASSSSSVYPSTDTQYF | - | TRBJ2-3 | TRBV7-9 | -
TGTGCCAGTAGTGTCGGGACAGGGTTAGTTCACTACACCTTC | CASSVGTGLVHYTF | TRBD1 | TRBJ1-2 | TRBV19 | -